The T cell receptor (beta chain) described here comes from a study of blood T cells in healthy people across ages. PCR was performed a second time for about 7 to 12 cycles using a sample-barcoded 5' primer and a J-beta primer mix. TCRdb independently ran MiXCR on the 5' RACE reads; one entry per CDR3 protein. Seen here are 900,000 to 950,000 distinct CDR3 sequences, 25% to 30% observed once, and the top ten hold about a tenth. A few counts support this clonotype. The CDR3 is 14 residues long. From germline, CDR1 is SGHRS and CDR2 YFSETQ. V lost 1 base to trimming and J lost 3 bases, with 8 bases between them. The donors, healthy Caucasians from Russia, were aged about 6 to 100. In addition, the sample was reused for a study of T cells of mothers and their children. Per that study: Persistent microchimeric T cell clones were not found at ~100 per million sensitivity.

This chain joins TRBV5-1 and TRBJ2-1; the D gene is possibly TRBD1 (5 bases). Material for sequencing was blood. The clonotype was recovered from a middle-aged woman in good health. The CDR3 region has the DNA TGCGCCAGCAGCTTGAGTAGGGGCTACAATGAGCAGTTCTTC. This codes for CASSLSRGYNEQFF.